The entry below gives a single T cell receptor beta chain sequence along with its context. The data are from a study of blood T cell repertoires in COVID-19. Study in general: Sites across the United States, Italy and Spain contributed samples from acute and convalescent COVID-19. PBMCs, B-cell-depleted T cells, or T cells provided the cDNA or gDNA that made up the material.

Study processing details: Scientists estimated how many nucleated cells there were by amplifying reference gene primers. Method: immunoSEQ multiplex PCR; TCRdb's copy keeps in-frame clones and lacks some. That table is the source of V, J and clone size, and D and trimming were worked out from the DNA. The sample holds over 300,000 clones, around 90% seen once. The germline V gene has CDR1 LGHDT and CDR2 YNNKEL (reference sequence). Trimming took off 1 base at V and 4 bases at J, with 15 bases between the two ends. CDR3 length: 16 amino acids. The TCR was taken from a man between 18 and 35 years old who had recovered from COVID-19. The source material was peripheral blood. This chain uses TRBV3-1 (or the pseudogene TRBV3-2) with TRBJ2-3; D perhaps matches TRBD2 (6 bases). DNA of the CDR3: TGTGCCAGCAGCCAAGGTCTAGGCGGGGCGGCAGATACGCAGTATTTT. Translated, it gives CASSQGLGGAADTQYF.